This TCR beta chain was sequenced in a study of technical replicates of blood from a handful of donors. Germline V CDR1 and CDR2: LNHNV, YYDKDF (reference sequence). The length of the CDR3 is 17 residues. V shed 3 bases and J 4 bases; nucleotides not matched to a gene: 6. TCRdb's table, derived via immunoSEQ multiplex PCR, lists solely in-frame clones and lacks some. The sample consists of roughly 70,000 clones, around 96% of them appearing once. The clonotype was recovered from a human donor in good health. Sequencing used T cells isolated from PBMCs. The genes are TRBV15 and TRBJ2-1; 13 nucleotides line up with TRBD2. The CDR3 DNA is TGTGCCACCAGCAGGGAATTACTAGCGGGAGGGTACAATGAGCAGTTCTTC. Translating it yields CATSRELLAGGYNEQFF. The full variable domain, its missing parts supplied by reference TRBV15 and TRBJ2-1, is DAMVIQNPRYQVTQFGKPVTLSCSQTLNHNVMYWYQQKSSQAPKLLFHYYDKDFNNEADTPDNFQSRRPNTSFCFLDIRSPGLGDTAMYLCATSRELLAGGYNEQFFGPGTRLTVL.